This paragraph covers one T cell receptor beta chain sequence. The antigen is undetermined. The germline V gene has CDR1 SNHLY and CDR2 FYNNEI. Unmatched junction bases numbered 8, after V lost 6 bases and J lost 3 bases. The CDR3 length is 15 residues. The data stem from a study of cytomegalovirus exposure and HLA in healthy donors. Primers included in the PCR were 60 Vbeta and 13 Jbeta primers. The protocol was immunoSEQ multiplex PCR, while the TCRdb copy is restricted to in-frame clones and leaves out a portion. This table has fewer than 150,000 clones, about 80% appearing once. Whole-study findings and limits: HLA-A and HLA-B allele assignments for most subjects were reportedly predicted accurately using TCR beta sequences.

Sequenced sample: PBMCs. The receptor comes from a man aged 40-49 years in good health and CMV-seropositive. The gene calls are TRBV2 and TRBJ1-1; 9 bases line up with TRBD1. CDR3 residues: CASRPLTGGYTEAFF. For the CDR3, the DNA is TGTGCCAGCAGGCCTCTCACAGGGGGCTACACTGAAGCTTTCTTT. The complete variable domain, with remaining parts taken from reference TRBV2 and TRBJ1-1, reads EPEVTQTPSHQVTQMGQEVILRCVPISNHLYFYWYRQILGQKVEFLVSFYNNEISEKSEIFDDQFSVERPDGSNFTLKIRSTKLEDSAMYFCASRPLTGGYTEAFFGQGTRLTVV.